This TCR beta chain was captured by sequencing in a study of cytomegalovirus exposure and HLA in healthy donors. General study findings and limits: According to the study, roughly 180 TCR beta chains were cytomegalovirus-associated. Rare TCR sequences predominated, though certain public TCRs were found in many donors. In vitro, three CMV-associated chains proved specific for CMV antigens. Subsequent analysis found a tendency for first-cohort TCR clusters to co-occur within the 110 or so validation repertoires.

TCRdb keeps only in-frame clones here, not all; method: immunoSEQ multiplex PCR. The sample holds around 54,000 clones, roughly 87% seen once. On this clone: Antigen specificity is unknown.

This TCR was recovered from a woman aged 18-29 years in good health and CMV-seropositive. Sequencing was carried out using PBMCs.

Written as DNA, the CDR3 is TGTGCCTGGAGCGTAACTAGTCTCAGGCGCGGGGACGAGCAGTACTTC. It specifies CAWSVTSLRRGDEQYF. The chain couples TRBV30 to TRBJ2-7; D perhaps matches TRBD2 (6 bases). The germline gives CDR1 GTSNPN, CDR2 SVGIG (reference sequence). V lost 3 bases, J lost 5 bases, and 23 bases lay in between. The CDR3 spans 16 residues.